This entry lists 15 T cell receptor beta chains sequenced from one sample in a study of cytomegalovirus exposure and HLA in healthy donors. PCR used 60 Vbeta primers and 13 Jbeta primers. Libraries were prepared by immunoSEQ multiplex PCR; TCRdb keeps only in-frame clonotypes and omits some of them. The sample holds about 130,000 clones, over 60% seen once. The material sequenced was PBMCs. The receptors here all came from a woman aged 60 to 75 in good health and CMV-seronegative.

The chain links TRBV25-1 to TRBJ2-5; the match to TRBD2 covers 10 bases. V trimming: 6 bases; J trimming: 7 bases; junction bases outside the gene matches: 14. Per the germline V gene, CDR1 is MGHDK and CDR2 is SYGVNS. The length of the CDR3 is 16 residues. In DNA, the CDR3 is TGTGCCAGCAGAGTAGCGGGGGGACCGGGGCGGGGGACCCAGTACTTC. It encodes CASRVAGGPGRGTQYF. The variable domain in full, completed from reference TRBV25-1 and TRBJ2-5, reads EADIYQTPRYLVIGTGKKITLECSQTMGHDKMYWYQQDPGMELHLIHYSYGVNSTEKGDLSSESTVSRIRTEHFPLTLESARPSHTSQYLCASRVAGGPGRGTQYFGPGTRLLVL.

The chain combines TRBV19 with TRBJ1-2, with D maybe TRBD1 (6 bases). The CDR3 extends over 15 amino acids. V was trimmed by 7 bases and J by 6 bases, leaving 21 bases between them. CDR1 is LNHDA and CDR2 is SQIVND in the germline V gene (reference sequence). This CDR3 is CASKISGARRDGYTF. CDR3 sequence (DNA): TGTGCCAGTAAAATTTCAGGGGCGAGAAGGGATGGCTACACCTTC.

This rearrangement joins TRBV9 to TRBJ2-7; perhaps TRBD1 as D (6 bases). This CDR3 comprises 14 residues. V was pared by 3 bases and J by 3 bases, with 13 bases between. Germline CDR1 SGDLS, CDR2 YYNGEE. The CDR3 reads CASSGYGGSYEQYF. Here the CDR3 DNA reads TGTGCCAGCAGCGGATATGGGGGCAGCTACGAGCAGTACTTC.

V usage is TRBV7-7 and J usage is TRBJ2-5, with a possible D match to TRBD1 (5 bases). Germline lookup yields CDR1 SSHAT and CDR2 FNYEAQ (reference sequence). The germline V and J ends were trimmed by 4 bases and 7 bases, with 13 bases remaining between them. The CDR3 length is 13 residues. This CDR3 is CASSSGRDGTQYF. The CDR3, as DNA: TGTGCCAGCAGCTCAGGGCGTGACGGGACCCAGTACTTC.

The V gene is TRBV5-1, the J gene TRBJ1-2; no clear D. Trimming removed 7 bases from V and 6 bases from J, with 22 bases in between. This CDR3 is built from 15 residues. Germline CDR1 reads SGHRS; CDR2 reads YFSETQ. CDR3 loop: CASGPGWGNLDGYTF. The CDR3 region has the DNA TGCGCCAGCGGCCCGGGATGGGGAAATCTCGATGGCTACACCTTC. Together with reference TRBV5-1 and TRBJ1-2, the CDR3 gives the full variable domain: KAGVTQTPRYLIKTRGQQVTLSCSPISGHRSVSWYQQTPGQGLQFLFEYFSETQRNKGNFPGRFSGRQFSNSRSEMNVSTLELGDSALYLCASGPGWGNLDGYTFGSGTRLTVV.

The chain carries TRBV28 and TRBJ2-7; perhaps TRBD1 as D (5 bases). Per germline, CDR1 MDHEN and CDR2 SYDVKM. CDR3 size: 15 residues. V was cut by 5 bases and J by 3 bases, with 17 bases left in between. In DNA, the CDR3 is TGTGCCAGCAGTCGCCATGGACAATCGGGCTACGAGCAGTACTTC. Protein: CASSRHGQSGYEQYF.

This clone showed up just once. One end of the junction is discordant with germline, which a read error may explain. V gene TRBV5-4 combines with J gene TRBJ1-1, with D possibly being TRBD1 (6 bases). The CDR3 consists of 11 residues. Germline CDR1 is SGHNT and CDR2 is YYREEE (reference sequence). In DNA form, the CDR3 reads TGTGCCAGCAGCGGGGACACCGAAGCTTTCTTT. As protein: CASSGDTEAFF.

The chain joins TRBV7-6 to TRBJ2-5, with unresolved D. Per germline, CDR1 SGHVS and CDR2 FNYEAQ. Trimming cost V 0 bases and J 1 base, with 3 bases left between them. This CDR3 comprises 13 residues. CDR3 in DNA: TGTGCCAGCAGCTTAGCCCGCCAAGAGACCCAGTACTTC. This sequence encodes CASSLARQETQYF.

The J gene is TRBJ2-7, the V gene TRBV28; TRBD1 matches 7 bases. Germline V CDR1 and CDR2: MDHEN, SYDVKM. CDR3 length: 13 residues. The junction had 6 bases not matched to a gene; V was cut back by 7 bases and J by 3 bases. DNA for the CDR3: TGTGCCAGCACCGGACAGGTCCACTACGAGCAGTACTTC. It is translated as CASTGQVHYEQYF.

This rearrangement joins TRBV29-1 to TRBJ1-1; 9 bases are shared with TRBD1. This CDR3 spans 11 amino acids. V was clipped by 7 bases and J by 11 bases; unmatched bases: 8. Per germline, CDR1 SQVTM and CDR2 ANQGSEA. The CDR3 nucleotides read TGCAGCGGATCGACAGGGGGGGTGGCTTTCTTT. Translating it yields CSGSTGGVAFF.

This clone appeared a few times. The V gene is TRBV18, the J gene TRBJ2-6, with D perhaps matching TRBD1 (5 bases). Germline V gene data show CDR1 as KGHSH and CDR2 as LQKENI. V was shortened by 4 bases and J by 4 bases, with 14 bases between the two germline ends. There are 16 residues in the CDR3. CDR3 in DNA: TGTGCCAGCTCACGCGGTGGGGCGCGGGGGGCCAACGTCCTGACTTTC. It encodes CASSRGGARGANVLTF. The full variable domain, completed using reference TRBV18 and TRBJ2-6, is NAGVMQNPRHLVRRRGQEARLRCSPMKGHSHVYWYRQLPEEGLKFMVYLQKENIIDESGMPKERFSAEFPKEGPSILRIQQVVRGDSAAYFCASSRGGARGANVLTFGAGSRLTVL.

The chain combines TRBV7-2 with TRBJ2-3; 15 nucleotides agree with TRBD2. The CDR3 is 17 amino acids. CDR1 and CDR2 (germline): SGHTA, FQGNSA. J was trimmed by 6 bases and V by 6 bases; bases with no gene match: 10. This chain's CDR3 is CASRSGLAGGPTDTQYF. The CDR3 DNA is TGTGCCAGCAGATCCGGACTAGCGGGAGGGCCAACCGATACGCAGTATTTT.

CDR3 residues: CASSETGANTEAFF. CDR3 sequence (DNA): TGTGCCAGCAGCGAGACAGGGGCGAACACTGAAGCTTTCTTT. This rearrangement joins TRBV7-3 to TRBJ1-1; TRBD1 aligns across 8 bases. CDR1 and CDR2 (germline): SGHTA, FQGTGA. The V and J ends lost 5 bases and 1 base, in that order; junction bases with no gene match: 3. The length of the CDR3 is 14 residues.

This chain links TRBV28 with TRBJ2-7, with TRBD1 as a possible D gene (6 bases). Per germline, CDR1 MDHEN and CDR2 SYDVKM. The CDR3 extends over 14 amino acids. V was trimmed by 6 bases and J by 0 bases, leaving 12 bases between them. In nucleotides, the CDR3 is TGTGCCAGCAGGCCCCACAGGGACTCCTACGAGCAGTACTTC. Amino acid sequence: CASRPHRDSYEQYF.

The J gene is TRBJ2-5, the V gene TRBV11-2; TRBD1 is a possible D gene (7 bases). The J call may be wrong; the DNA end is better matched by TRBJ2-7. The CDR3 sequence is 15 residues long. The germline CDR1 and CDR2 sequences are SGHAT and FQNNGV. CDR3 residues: CASSLEEGARYEQYF. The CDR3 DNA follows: TGTGCCAGCAGCTTAGAGGAGGGGGCGAGGTACGAGCAGTACTTC.